These 12 T cell receptor beta chains were all obtained from the same sample, sequenced in a study of blood T cell repertoires in COVID-19. Using immunoSEQ multiplex PCR, the repertoire was profiled, and TCRdb retains in-frame clones only, with some absent. Of about 47,000 clones in the sample, just under 90% were seen once. Sequencing was done on a sample of peripheral blood. These TCRs come from a man aged 80 or over with active or convalescent COVID-19.

The rearrangement links TRBV18 to TRBJ2-1; possibly TRBD2 for D (6 bases). V was trimmed by 3 bases and J by 6 bases, leaving 15 bases between them. The germline V gene encodes CDR1 KGHSH and CDR2 LQKENI. The CDR3 loop spans 15 amino acids. CDR3 DNA: TGTGCCAGCTCACCTCCGGGGGAGGCTGGCAATGAGCAGTTCTTC. Translating gives CASSPPGEAGNEQFF.

V gene TRBV7-9 combines with J gene TRBJ2-5; TRBD2 aligns across 11 bases. From germline, CDR1 is SEHNR and CDR2 FQNEAQ (reference sequence). CDR3 length: 16 amino acids. The V gene end was trimmed by 5 bases and the J gene end by 5 bases; junction bases not matched to a gene: 10. The CDR3 DNA sequence: TGTGCCAGCAGCAACACCGGGACTAGCGGAGCGGAGACCCAGTACTTC. It specifies CASSNTGTSGAETQYF.

J is TRBJ1-4 and V is TRBV28, with D possibly being TRBD1 (6 bases). This CDR3 has 16 amino acids. Germline assignment: CDR1 MDHEN and CDR2 SYDVKM. Trimming removed 4 bases from V and 0 bases from J, with 12 bases in between. Written as DNA, the CDR3 is TGTGCCAGCAGTTCCAGGACAGCCGCAACTAATGAAAAACTGTTTTTT. As protein: CASSSRTAATNEKLFF.

The chain joins TRBV7-9 to TRBJ1-1, with D possibly matching TRBD1 (5 bases). V was shortened by 5 bases and J by 0 bases, with 22 bases between the two germline ends. The germline gives CDR1 SEHNR, CDR2 FQNEAQ (reference sequence). The CDR3 runs 18 residues. CDR3 bases: TGTGCCAGCAGCCTCCCCCCCCCATCGACAGCCCTGAACACTGAAGCTTTCTTT. Translated, it gives CASSLPPPSTALNTEAFF.

V and J are TRBV2 and TRBJ2-7, with 13 positions matching TRBD2. This CDR3 contains 14 residues. V was pared by 6 bases and J by 5 bases, with 4 bases of the junction left unmatched. Germline lookup yields CDR1 SNHLY and CDR2 FYNNEI. CDR3 residues: CASSFGLAGDEQYF. The CDR3 bases are TGTGCCAGCAGCTTCGGACTAGCGGGAGACGAGCAGTACTTC.

The rearrangement links TRBV21-1 to TRBJ2-5; the table calls TRBD1, which could not be checked here. TRBV21-1 is an annotated pseudogene. This CDR3 has 17 residues. CDR3 amino acids: CASSPRRPGHIQETQYF. The CDR3 coding sequence is TGTGCCAGCAGCCCCAGGAGACCGGGACACATACAAGAGACCCAGTACTTC.

V is TRBV9 and J is TRBJ2-7; 8 bases map to TRBD1. V lost 2 bases to trimming and J lost 6 bases; unmatched junction nucleotides: 10. Germline V gene data show CDR1 as SGDLS and CDR2 as YYNGEE. This CDR3 contains 15 residues. CDR3 residues: CASSVSTSGGTEQYF. CDR3 coding DNA: TGTGCCAGCAGCGTTTCGACGTCAGGGGGCACCGAGCAGTACTTC.

This clone has only a few counts. This chain joins TRBV10-3 and TRBJ2-2; TRBD1 aligns across 8 bases. V dropped 3 bases and J dropped 5; count of bases not matched to a gene: 5. CDR3 length equals 15 residues. Germline V CDR1 and CDR2: ENHRY, SYGVKD. The CDR3 DNA is TGTGCCATCAGTGATAGGACAGGGACGACCGGGGAGCTGTTTTTT. This encodes CAISDRTGTTGELFF.

The genes are TRBV28 and TRBJ2-3; 8 bases are a match to TRBD2. J gave up 0 bases and V 7 bases, and 6 bases lay outside the gene matches. This CDR3 spans 15 amino acids. CDR1 MDHEN and CDR2 SYDVKM come from the germline V gene. CDR3: CASTLSGTSTDTQYF. The CDR3 DNA sequence: TGTGCCAGCACCCTTAGCGGGACTAGCACAGATACGCAGTATTTT.

The V call is TRBV14, the J call TRBJ2-3; 14 bases match TRBD2. Germline-derived CDR1 and CDR2 are SGHDN and FVKESK. CDR3 length: 17 residues. V shed 3 bases and J 2 bases; nucleotides not matched to a gene: 4. The CDR3 nucleotides are TGTGCCAGCAGCCACAGGACTAGCGGGGGGCACACAGATACGCAGTATTTT. It codes for CASSHRTSGGHTDTQYF.

The rearrangement uses TRBV15 and TRBJ2-1; D is possibly TRBD1 (7 bases). The CDR3 contains 17 residues. V was shortened by 3 bases and J by 2 bases, with 17 bases between the two germline ends. Germline values: CDR1 LNHNV, CDR2 YYDKDF (reference sequence). CDR3 in DNA: TGTGCCACCAGCAGGGGGGCAGGGGGACTTCCCTACAATGAGCAGTTCTTC. Its translation: CATSRGAGGLPYNEQFF.

The V call is TRBV19, the J call TRBJ2-5; D is perhaps TRBD1 (6 bases). Per germline, CDR1 LNHDA and CDR2 SQIVND (reference sequence). V was trimmed by 3 bases and J by 5 bases, leaving 10 bases between them. CDR3 size: 13 residues. The CDR3 reads CASSINRVETQYF. CDR3 nucleotide sequence: TGTGCCAGTAGTATTAACAGGGTCGAGACCCAGTACTTC. The full variable domain, completed using reference TRBV19 and TRBJ2-5, is DGGITQSPKYLFRKEGQNVTLSCEQNLNHDAMYWYRQDPGQGLRLIYYSQIVNDFQKGDIAEGYSVSREKKESFPLTVTSAQKNPTAFYLCASSINRVETQYFGPGTRLLVL.